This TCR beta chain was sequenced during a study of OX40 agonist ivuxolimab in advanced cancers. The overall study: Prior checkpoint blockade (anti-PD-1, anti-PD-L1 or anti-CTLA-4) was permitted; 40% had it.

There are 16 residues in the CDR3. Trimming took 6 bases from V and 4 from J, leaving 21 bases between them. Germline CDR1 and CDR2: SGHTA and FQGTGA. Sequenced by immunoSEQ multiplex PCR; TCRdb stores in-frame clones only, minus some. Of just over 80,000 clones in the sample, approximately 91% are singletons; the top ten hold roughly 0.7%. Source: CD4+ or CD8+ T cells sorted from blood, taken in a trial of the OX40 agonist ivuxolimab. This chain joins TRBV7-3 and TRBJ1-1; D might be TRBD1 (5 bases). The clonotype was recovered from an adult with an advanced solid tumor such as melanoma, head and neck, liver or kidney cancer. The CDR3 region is CASRSGASVAGTEAFF. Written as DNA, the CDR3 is TGTGCCAGCAGGTCCGGGGCGTCCGTTGCAGGCACTGAAGCTTTCTTT.